Sequencing of this TCR beta chain was carried out in a study of control samples from healthy donors and cancer patients. Profiling relied on immunoSEQ multiplex PCR, and the TCRdb table lists in-frame clones only, not all of them. The table records about 250,000 clones, 82% of them present only once. V was trimmed by 10 bases and J by 0 bases, leaving 10 bases between them. The CDR3 is 13 residues long. The germline V gene encodes CDR1 SNHLY and CDR2 FYNNEI. The sequence derives from a woman in her sixties or seventies with lung cancer. Sequencing used PBMCs. The J gene is TRBJ2-1, the V gene TRBV2, with D tentatively TRBD1 (5 bases). DNA for the CDR3: TGTGCCACCACTCAGGGCTCCTACAATGAGCAGTTCTTC. It encodes CATTQGSYNEQFF.